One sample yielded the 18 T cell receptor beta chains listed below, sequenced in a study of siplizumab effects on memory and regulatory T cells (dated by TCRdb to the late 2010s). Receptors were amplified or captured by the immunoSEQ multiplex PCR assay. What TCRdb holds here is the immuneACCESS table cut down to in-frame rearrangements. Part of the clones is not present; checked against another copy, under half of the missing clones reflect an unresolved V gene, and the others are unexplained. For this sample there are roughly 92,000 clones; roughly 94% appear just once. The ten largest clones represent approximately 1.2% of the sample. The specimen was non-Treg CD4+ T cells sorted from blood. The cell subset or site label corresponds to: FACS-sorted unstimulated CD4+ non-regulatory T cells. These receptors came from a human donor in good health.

CDR3 protein: CASSLVQGVTGELFF. The CDR3, as DNA: TGCGCCAGCAGCTTGGTGCAGGGTGTAACCGGGGAGCTGTTTTTT. This chain links TRBV5-1 with TRBJ2-2, with D possibly TRBD1 on 5 matching bases. CDR1 and CDR2 from the germline V gene are SGHRS and YFSETQ. Trimming stripped 0 bases from V and 5 bases from J, with 11 bases between. This CDR3 has 15 amino acids. The complete variable domain, with remaining parts taken from reference TRBV5-1 and TRBJ2-2, reads KAGVTQTPRYLIKTRGQQVTLSCSPISGHRSVSWYQQTPGQGLQFLFEYFSETQRNKGNFPGRFSGRQFSNSRSEMNVSTLELGDSALYLCASSLVQGVTGELFFGEGSRLTVL.

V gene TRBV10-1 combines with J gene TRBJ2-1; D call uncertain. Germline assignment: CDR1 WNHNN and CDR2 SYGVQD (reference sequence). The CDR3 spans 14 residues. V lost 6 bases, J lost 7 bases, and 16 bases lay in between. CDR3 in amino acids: CASSPSGSFNEQFF. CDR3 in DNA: TGCGCCAGCAGCCCTAGTGGAAGCTTTAATGAGCAGTTCTTC.

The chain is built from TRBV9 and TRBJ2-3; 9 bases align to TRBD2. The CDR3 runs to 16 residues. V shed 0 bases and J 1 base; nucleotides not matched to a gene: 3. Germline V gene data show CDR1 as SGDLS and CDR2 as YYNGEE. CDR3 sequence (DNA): TGTGCCAGCAGCGTAGAATGGACTAGCGGCACAGATACGCAGTATTTT. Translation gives CASSVEWTSGTDTQYF.

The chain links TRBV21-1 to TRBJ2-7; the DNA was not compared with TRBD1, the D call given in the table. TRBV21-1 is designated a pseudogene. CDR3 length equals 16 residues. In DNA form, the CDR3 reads TGTGCCAGCAGAAAGGAAGGCGTGACAGGGGCCTACGAGCAGTACTTC. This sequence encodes CASRKEGVTGAYEQYF.

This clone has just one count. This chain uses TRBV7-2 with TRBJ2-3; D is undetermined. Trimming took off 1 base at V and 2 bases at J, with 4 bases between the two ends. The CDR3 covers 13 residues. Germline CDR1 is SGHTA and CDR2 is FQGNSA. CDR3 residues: CASSLDYTDTQYF. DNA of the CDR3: TGTGCCAGCAGCTTAGACTACACAGATACGCAGTATTTT.

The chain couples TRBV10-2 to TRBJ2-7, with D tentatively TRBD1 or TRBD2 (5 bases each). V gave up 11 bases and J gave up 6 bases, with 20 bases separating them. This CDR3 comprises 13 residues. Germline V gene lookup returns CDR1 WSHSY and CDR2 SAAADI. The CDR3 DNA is TGCGCCGGAGCCCAAGCTGGGGGTGGCGAGCAGTACTTC. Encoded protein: CAGAQAGGGEQYF.

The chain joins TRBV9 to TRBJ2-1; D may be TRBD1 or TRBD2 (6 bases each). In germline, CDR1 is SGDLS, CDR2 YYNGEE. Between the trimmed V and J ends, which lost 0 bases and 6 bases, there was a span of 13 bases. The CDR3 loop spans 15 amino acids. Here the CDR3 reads CASSVEGGAANEQFF. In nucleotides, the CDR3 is TGTGCCAGCAGCGTAGAGGGGGGAGCAGCCAATGAGCAGTTCTTC.

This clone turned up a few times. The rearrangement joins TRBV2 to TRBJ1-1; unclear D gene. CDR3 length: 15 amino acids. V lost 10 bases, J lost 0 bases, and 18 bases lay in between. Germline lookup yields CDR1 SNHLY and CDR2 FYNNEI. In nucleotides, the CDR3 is TGTGCCACTGTAAGCAGACGGTACATGAACACTGAAGCTTTCTTT. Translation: CATVSRRYMNTEAFF.

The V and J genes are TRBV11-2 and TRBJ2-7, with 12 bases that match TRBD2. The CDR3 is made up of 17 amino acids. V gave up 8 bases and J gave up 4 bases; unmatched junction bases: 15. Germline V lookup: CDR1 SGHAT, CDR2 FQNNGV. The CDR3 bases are TGTGCCAGCCTAGGGGGACGGACTAGCGGGACCATATACGAGCAGTACTTC. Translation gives CASLGGRTSGTIYEQYF.

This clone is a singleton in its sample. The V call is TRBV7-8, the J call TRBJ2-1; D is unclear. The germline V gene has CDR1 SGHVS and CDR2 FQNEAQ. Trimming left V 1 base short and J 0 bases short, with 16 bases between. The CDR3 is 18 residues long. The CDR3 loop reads CASSLGLGRPSSYNEQFF. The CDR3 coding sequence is TGTGCCAGCAGCTTAGGCCTTGGGCGGCCTAGCTCCTACAATGAGCAGTTCTTC.

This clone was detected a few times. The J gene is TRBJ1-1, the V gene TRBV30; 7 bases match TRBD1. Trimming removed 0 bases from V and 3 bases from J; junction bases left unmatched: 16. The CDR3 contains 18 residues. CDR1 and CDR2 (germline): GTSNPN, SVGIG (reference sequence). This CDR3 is CAWSVVYRQGEPYTEAFF. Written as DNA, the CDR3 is TGTGCCTGGAGTGTTGTCTACCGACAGGGAGAACCATACACTGAAGCTTTCTTT.

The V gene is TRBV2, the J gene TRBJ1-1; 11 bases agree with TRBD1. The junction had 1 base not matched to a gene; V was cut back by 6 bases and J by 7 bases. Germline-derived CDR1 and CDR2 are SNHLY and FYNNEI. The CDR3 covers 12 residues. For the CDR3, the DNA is TGTGCCAGCAGCGGGACAGGGGGTGAAGCTTTCTTT. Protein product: CASSGTGGEAFF.

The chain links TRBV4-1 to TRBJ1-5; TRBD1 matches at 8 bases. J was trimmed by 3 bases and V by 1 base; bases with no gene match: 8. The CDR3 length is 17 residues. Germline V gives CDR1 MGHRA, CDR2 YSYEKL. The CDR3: CASSQAPTGGNNQPQHF. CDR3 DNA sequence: TGCGCCAGCAGCCAAGCCCCTACAGGGGGAAACAATCAGCCCCAGCATTTT.

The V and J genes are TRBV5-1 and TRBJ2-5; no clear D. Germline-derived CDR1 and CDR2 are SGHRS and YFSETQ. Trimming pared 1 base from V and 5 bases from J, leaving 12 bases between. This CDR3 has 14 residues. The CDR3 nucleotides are TGCGCCAGCAGCTTGTTCGCTCCCTCGGAGACCCAGTACTTC. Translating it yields CASSLFAPSETQYF.

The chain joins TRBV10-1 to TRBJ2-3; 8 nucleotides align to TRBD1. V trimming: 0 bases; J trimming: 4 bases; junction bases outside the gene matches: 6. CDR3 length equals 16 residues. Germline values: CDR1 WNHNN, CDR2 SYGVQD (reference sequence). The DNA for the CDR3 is TGCGCCAGCAGTGAGTCCACAGGGGGATCCTCAGATACGCAGTATTTT. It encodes CASSESTGGSSDTQYF.

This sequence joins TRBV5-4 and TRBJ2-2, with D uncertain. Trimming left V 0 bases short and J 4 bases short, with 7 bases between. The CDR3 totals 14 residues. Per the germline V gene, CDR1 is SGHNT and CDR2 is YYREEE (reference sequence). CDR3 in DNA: TGTGCCAGCAGCTTGGTGGAGTCCACCGGGGAGCTGTTTTTT. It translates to CASSLVESTGELFF.

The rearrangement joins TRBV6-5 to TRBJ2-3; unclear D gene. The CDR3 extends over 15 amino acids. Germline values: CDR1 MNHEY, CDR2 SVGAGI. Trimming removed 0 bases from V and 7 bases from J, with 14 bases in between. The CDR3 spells CASSYSREARNTQYF. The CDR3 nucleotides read TGTGCCAGCAGTTACTCGAGAGAGGCGAGGAATACGCAGTATTTT.

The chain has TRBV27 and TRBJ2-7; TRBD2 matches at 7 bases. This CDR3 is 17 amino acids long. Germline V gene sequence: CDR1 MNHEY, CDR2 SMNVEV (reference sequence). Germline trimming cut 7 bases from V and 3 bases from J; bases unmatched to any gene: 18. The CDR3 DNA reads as TGTGCCAGCACACCGGCGCGCCTAGCGGCAAGTGACTACGAGCAGTACTTC. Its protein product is CASTPARLAASDYEQYF.